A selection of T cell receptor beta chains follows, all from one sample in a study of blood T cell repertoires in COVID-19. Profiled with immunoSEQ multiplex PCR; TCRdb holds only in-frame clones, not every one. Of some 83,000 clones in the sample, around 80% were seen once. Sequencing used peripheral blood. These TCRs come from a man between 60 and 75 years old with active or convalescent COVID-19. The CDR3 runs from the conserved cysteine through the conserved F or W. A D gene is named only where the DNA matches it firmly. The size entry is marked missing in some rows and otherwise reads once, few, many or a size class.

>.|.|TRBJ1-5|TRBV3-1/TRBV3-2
CASSQSSPGQSHNQPQHF
TGTGCCAGCAGCCAATCCTCCCCCGGACAGAGCCACAATCAGCCCCAGCATTTT
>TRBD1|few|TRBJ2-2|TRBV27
CASGRTGGFAGELFF
TGTGCCAGCGGGAGGACAGGGGGCTTTGCCGGGGAGCTGTTTTTT
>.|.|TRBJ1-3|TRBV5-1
CASSLEQATLSGNTIYF
TGCGCCAGCAGCTTAGAACAGGCAACACTCTCTGGAAACACCATATATTTT
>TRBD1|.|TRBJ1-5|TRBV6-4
CASSGGQGLNQPQHF
TGTGCCAGCAGTGGGGGACAGGGGCTTAATCAGCCCCAGCATTTT
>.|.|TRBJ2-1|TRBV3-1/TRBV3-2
CASSQGLERYNEQFF
TGTGCCAGCAGCCAAGGACTAGAGCGCTACAATGAGCAGTTCTTC
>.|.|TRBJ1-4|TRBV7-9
CASSATERGEKLFF
TGTGCCAGCAGCGCCACCGAAAGAGGGGAAAAACTGTTTTTT
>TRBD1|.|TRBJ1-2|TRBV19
CASSPGQGLNGYTF
TGTGCCAGTAGTCCCGGACAGGGTCTGAATGGCTACACCTTC
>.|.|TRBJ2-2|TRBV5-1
CASSKTGTNTGELFF
TGCGCCAGCAGCAAAACAGGGACGAACACCGGGGAGCTGTTTTTT
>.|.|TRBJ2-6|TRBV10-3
CAISESVATFRSGANVLTF
TGTGCCATCAGTGAGTCCGTTGCTACCTTTCGCTCTGGGGCCAACGTCCTGACTTTC
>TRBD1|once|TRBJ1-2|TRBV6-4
CASSPTGEFGYTF
TGTGCCAGCAGTCCGACAGGGGAGTTCGGCTACACCTTC
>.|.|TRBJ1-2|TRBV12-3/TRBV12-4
CASSSSPKGYTF
TGTGCCAGCAGTTCCAGTCCGAAAGGCTACACCTTC
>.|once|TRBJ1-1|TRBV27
CASSLGRGGTEAFF
TGTGCCAGCAGCCTTGGGCGGGGGGGGACTGAAGCTTTCTTT
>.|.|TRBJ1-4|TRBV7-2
CASSLNGPGARSTNEKLFF
TGTGCCAGCAGCTTAAATGGGCCAGGGGCAAGGTCAACTAATGAAAAACTGTTTTTT
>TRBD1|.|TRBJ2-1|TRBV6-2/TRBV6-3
CASSRTGGLNEQFF
TGTGCCAGCAGTCGGACAGGGGGCTTAAATGAGCAGTTCTTC
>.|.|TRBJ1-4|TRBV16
CASSQWPSLGEKLFF
TGTGCCAGCAGCCAATGGCCCAGCCTAGGCGAAAAACTGTTTTTT
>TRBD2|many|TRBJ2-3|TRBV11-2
CASRGGSTDTQYF
TGTGCCAGCCGCGGGGGGAGCACAGATACGCAGTATTTT
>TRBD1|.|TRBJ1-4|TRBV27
CASSLSGQGYEKLFF
TGTGCCAGCAGTTTATCGGGACAGGGATATGAAAAACTGTTTTTT
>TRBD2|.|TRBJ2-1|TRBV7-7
CASSLALAGGTSNEQFF
TGTGCTAGCAGCTTAGCCCTAGCGGGGGGCACAAGCAATGAGCAGTTCTTC
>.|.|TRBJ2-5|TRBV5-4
CASSSPMGAVETQYF
TGTGCCAGCAGCTCCCCGATGGGGGCTGTGGAGACCCAGTACTTC
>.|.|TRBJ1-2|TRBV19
CASRDPGGTNYGYTF
TGTGCCAGTAGGGATCCCGGTGGGACAAACTATGGCTACACCTTC
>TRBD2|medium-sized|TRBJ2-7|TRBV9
CASSTSGGFTSYEQYF
TGTGCCAGCAGCACTAGCGGGGGCTTTACCTCCTACGAGCAGTACTTC
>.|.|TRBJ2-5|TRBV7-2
CASSHAGHQETQYF
TGTGCCAGCAGCCACGCGGGACACCAAGAGACCCAGTACTTC
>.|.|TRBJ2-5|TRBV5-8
CASSAWTVRQETQYF
TGTGCCAGCAGCGCTTGGACAGTACGCCAAGAGACCCAGTACTTC
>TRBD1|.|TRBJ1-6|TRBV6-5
CASSYGTVGINSPLHF
TGTGCCAGCAGTTACGGGACAGTTGGTATTAATTCACCCCTCCACTTT
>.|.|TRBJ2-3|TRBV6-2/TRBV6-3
CASSYPEGTSTDTQYF
TGTGCCAGCAGTTACCCGGAGGGCACTAGCACAGATACGCAGTATTTT
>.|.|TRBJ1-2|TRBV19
CASRFGRGNYGYTF
TGTGCCAGTAGATTCGGGAGGGGTAACTATGGCTACACCTTC
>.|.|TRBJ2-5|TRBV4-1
CASSPGQIKETQYF
TGCGCCAGCAGCCCCGGACAAATTAAAGAGACCCAGTACTTC
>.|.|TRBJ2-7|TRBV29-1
CSVAGGTIYEQYF
TGCAGCGTTGCAGGGGGGACAATCTACGAGCAGTACTTC
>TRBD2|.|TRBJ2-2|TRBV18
CASSVVAGPHNTGELFF
TGTGCCAGCTCAGTGGTAGCGGGGCCGCATAACACCGGGGAGCTGTTTTTT
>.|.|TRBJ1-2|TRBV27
CASNPAGGALGGYTF
TGTGCCAGCAACCCCGCGGGGGGGGCCCTCGGGGGCTACACCTTC
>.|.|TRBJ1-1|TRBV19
CASSIAGGMNTEAFF
TGTGCCAGTAGTATAGCGGGGGGCATGAACACTGAAGCTTTCTTT
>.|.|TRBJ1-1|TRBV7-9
CASTGSQAGAQVSNTEAFF
TGTGCCAGCACGGGAAGCCAGGCAGGGGCCCAAGTTTCGAACACTGAAGCTTTCTTT
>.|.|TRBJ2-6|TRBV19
CASSPTGVFGANVLTF
TGTGCCAGTAGCCCGACCGGGGTTTTTGGGGCCAACGTCCTGACTTTC
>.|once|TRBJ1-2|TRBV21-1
CASSKPPGVSLGSVYGYTF
TGTGCCAGCAGCAAGCCCCCAGGGGTAAGTTTGGGGTCGGTTTATGGCTACACCTTC
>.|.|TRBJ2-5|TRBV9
CASSVVGGETQYF
TGTGCCAGCAGCGTAGTCGGGGGAGAGACCCAGTACTTC
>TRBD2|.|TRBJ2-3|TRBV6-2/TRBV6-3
CASSYGTSGTDTQYF
TGTGCCAGCAGTTACGGGACTAGCGGCACAGATACGCAGTATTTT
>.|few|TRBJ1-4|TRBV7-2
CASRSGVVGEKLFF
TGTGCCAGCCGCTCGGGGGTGGTAGGGGAAAAACTGTTTTTT
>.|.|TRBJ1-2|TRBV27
CASAQRGANYGYTF
TGTGCCAGCGCCCAACGGGGAGCTAACTATGGCTACACCTTC
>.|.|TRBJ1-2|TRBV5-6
CASWGPMTYTF
TGTGCCAGCTGGGGCCCAATGACCTACACCTTC
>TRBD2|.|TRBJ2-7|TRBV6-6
CASSSGGVGSQDEQYF
TGTGCCAGCAGTTCGGGGGGAGTTGGGAGCCAAGACGAGCAGTACTTC
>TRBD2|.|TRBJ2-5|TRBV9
CASSTAAGVETQYF
TGTGCCAGCAGCACCGCAGCGGGGGTAGAGACCCAGTACTTC
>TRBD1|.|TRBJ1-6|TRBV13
CASSFSGQGNYNSPLHF
TGTGCCAGCAGCTTCTCGGGACAGGGGAACTATAATTCACCCCTCCACTTT